This T cell receptor (beta chain) was captured in a study of monozygotic twins with cystic fibrosis. Findings and limits, study-wide: Co-twins had the most similar V usage for 13 of 16 pairs, J for 8.

This CDR3 contains 15 residues. Trimming at V came to 4 bases and at J to 3 bases, leaving 4 bases not matched to a gene. Germline V gene lookup returns CDR1 GTSNPN and CDR2 SVGIG (reference sequence). Some clones are missing from TCRdb's copy, which holds only in-frame ones; the method was immunoSEQ multiplex PCR. This table holds about 10,000 clones, over 99% found once. As concerns this clone: Its matching antigen is unknown.

The source is a man between 18 and 35 years old with cystic fibrosis. Sequenced input: blood. The chain recombines TRBV30 with TRBJ2-1; TRBD2 matches 12 bases. CDR3 amino acids: CAWIPTSGSYNEQFF. CDR3 DNA sequence: TGTGCCTGGATCCCGACTAGCGGGAGCTACAATGAGCAGTTCTTC.